These 26 T cell receptor beta chains were sequenced from one sample in a study of T cell repertoires in ileal Crohn's disease. Here immunoSEQ multiplex PCR was the method, and the copy in TCRdb shows in-frame clones only, minus some. The table shows fewer than 4,500 clones, with approximately 80% occurring only once. Specimen: ileal tissue. The source is an adult with Crohn's disease.

This clone was recorded only once. The chain combines TRBV5-1 with TRBJ1-1, with 7 bases matching TRBD1. The CDR3 sequence is 15 residues long. Germline V gene lookup returns CDR1 SGHRS and CDR2 YFSETQ. Losses at the gene ends were 4 bases for V and 4 bases for J; bases not matched to a gene: 10. In DNA, the CDR3 is TGCGCCAGCAGCGAATCGACAGGGTGGGTCACTGAAGCTTTCTTT. It codes for CASSESTGWVTEAFF.

This chain joins TRBV2 and TRBJ1-5; 9 positions match TRBD1. The CDR3 is made up of 15 amino acids. Per germline, CDR1 SNHLY and CDR2 FYNNEI. The V segment lost 6 bases and the J segment 6 bases; nucleotides outside the gene matches: 9. The CDR3, as DNA: TGTGCCAGCAGATTCGGGACAGGGAACTCTCAGCCCCAGCATTTT. Translated: CASRFGTGNSQPQHF.

V is TRBV4-1 and J is TRBJ1-2; D may be TRBD1 (5 bases). The CDR3 has 14 amino acids. V lost 0 bases to trimming and J lost 4 bases, with 9 bases between them. The germline V gene encodes CDR1 MGHRA and CDR2 YSYEKL. The CDR3 reads CASSQDLTVYGYTF. The CDR3, as DNA: TGCGCCAGCAGCCAAGATTTGACAGTCTATGGCTACACCTTC.

The chain links TRBV11-3 to TRBJ2-7, with 8 bases lining up with TRBD2. CDR1 and CDR2 (germline): SGHNT, YENEEA. This CDR3 is built from 14 residues. The junction had 6 bases not matched to a gene; V was cut back by 5 bases and J by 3 bases. The CDR3 spells CASSQNRGGYEQYF. DNA for the CDR3: TGTGCCAGCAGCCAAAATCGGGGGGGCTACGAGCAGTACTTC.

This clone came up once. The CDR3 is CASSYGVTYEQYF. The CDR3 DNA is TGTGCCAGCAGTTATGGAGTGACCTACGAGCAGTACTTC. V and J are TRBV6-5 and TRBJ2-7; D gene ambiguous. CDR3 length: 13 residues. The germline CDR1 and CDR2 sequences are MNHEY and SVGAGI. With 3 bases removed from V and 2 bases from J, the gap between germline ends came to 8 bases.

The rearrangement links TRBV11-1 to TRBJ2-1; 11 bases match TRBD2. This CDR3 region has 16 residues. The V segment lost 5 bases and the J segment 4 bases; nucleotides outside the gene matches: 7. Germline V gene data show CDR1 as SGHAT and CDR2 as FQDESV (reference sequence). As DNA, the CDR3 is TGTGCCAGCAGCCAAGCCACTAGCGGGGGATACAATGAGCAGTTCTTC. This sequence encodes CASSQATSGGYNEQFF.

The CDR3: CASSSRRTPTYNYGYTF. CDR3 bases: TGTGCCAGCAGCTCCCGCCGGACACCGACGTATAACTATGGCTACACCTTC. J is TRBJ1-2 and V is TRBV13; weak D call: TRBD1 (5 bases). There are 17 residues in the CDR3. V was cut by 4 bases and J by 1 base, with 19 bases left in between. In germline, CDR1 is PRHDT, CDR2 FYEKMQ (reference sequence).

This chain joins TRBV5-1 and TRBJ1-3; D remains unclear. This CDR3 is built from 14 residues. The V gene lost 4 bases and the J gene lost 0 bases, with 8 bases spanning the gap. Germline V gives CDR1 SGHRS, CDR2 YFSETQ. The CDR3 region is CASSPGSSGNTIYF. The CDR3 coding sequence is TGCGCCAGCAGCCCGGGAAGCTCTGGAAACACCATATATTTT.

The J gene is TRBJ1-1, the V gene TRBV30; 7 nucleotides align to TRBD1. CDR3 length: 13 amino acids. V lost 5 bases to trimming and J lost 0 bases; unmatched junction nucleotides: 3. The germline CDR1 and CDR2 sequences are GTSNPN and SVGIG (reference sequence). The CDR3 DNA sequence: TGTGCCTGGCAGGGGGAATTGAACACTGAAGCTTTCTTT. Its protein product is CAWQGELNTEAFF.

The chain employs TRBV7-9 and TRBJ2-5; 10 bases line up with TRBD1. V lost 1 base, J lost 13 bases, and 9 bases stayed unmatched. The V gene's germline CDR1 is SEHNR and CDR2 FQNEAQ (reference sequence). CDR3 length: 14 residues. The DNA for the CDR3 is TGTGCCAGCAGCTTAGAGGGACAGGGGTTCCCACGGTACTTC. This codes for CASSLEGQGFPRYF.

The chain uses TRBV30 and TRBJ1-2; 7 bases match TRBD1. V lost 3 bases, J lost 8 bases, and 6 bases stayed unmatched. The CDR3 loop spans 12 amino acids. The V gene's germline CDR1 is GTSNPN and CDR2 SVGIG (reference sequence). CDR3 DNA: TGTGCCTGGAGCACGACAGGGAGCGGCTACACCTTC. Protein sequence: CAWSTTGSGYTF.

The chain couples TRBV6-1 to TRBJ2-1; 8 bases match TRBD2. Germline values: CDR1 MNHNS, CDR2 SASEGT. The CDR3 runs to 15 residues. Trimming took 4 bases from V and 1 from J; bases not matched to a gene: 3. This CDR3 reads CASSVLAGSYNEQFF. CDR3 DNA: TGTGCCAGCAGTGTATTAGCGGGGTCCTACAATGAGCAGTTCTTC.

This chain connects TRBV2 to TRBJ2-1; 9 nucleotides line up with TRBD1. Germline V gene lookup returns CDR1 SNHLY and CDR2 FYNNEI. CDR3 length: 15 amino acids. With V trimmed by 4 bases and J by 7 bases, 8 bases remained unmatched. CDR3 region: CASSVMGQGLNEQFF. CDR3 bases: TGTGCCAGCAGTGTAATGGGACAGGGTTTGAATGAGCAGTTCTTC.

Only a few counts were recorded for this clone. The gene calls are TRBV10-3 and TRBJ1-2; 9 bases align to TRBD1. This CDR3 has 15 residues. V trimming: 2 bases; J trimming: 4 bases; junction bases outside the gene matches: 5. Looked up from germline, CDR1 is ENHRY and CDR2 is SYGVKD. CDR3 nucleotide sequence: TGTGCCATCAGTGAGACGGACAGGGGTTTCTATGGCTACACCTTC. It yields the protein CAISETDRGFYGYTF.

The J gene is TRBJ1-1, the V gene TRBV11-3; TRBD1 agrees at 9 bases. Germline V gene data show CDR1 as SGHNT and CDR2 as YENEEA. The length of the CDR3 is 18 residues. The J segment lost 5 bases and the V segment lost 1 base, leaving 14 bases of the junction unmatched. The CDR3 sequence is CASSLVYRGRKRPTEAFF. CDR3 DNA: TGTGCCAGCAGCTTAGTTTACAGGGGGCGAAAGAGGCCAACTGAAGCTTTCTTT.

The chain employs TRBV5-4 and TRBJ2-3; D may be TRBD2 (6 bases). V lost 0 bases and J 2 bases, leaving 7 bases between the germline ends. Germline V gene data show CDR1 as SGHNT and CDR2 as YYREEE (reference sequence). This CDR3 is 14 amino acids long. This CDR3 reads CASSLAGVTDTQYF. CDR3 bases: TGTGCCAGCAGCTTGGCGGGGGTCACAGATACGCAGTATTTT.

The chain combines TRBV12-5 with TRBJ2-7, with D perhaps TRBD2 (5 bases). CDR1 LGHNT and CDR2 FRNRAP come from the germline V gene. The CDR3 totals 17 residues. V dropped 0 bases and J dropped 2 bases, with 17 bases sitting between them. CDR3 nucleotides: TGTGCTAGTGGTTTGGTACGCCCCTCTCGGGGTACCTACGAGCAGTACTTC. Its translation is CASGLVRPSRGTYEQYF. Full variable domain (outside the CDR3, taken from reference TRBV12-5 and TRBJ2-7): DARVTQTPRHKVTEMGQEVTMRCQPILGHNTVFWYRQTMMQGLELLAYFRNRAPLDDSGMPKDRFSAEMPDATLATLKIQPSEPRDSAVYFCASGLVRPSRGTYEQYFGPGTRLTVT.

This clone was counted only a few times. This chain connects TRBV27 to TRBJ2-7; no definite D call. The CDR3 has 13 amino acids. Germline V gives CDR1 MNHEY, CDR2 SMNVEV (reference sequence). V dropped 5 bases and J dropped 0 bases, with 8 bases sitting between them. In DNA, the CDR3 is TGTGCCAGCAGTAAGCAAAACTCCTACGAGCAGTACTTC. This codes for CASSKQNSYEQYF.

The CDR3 coding sequence is TGTGCCAGCAGCAGACAGGGGTCCTCCTACGAGCAGTACTTC. Protein sequence: CASSRQGSSYEQYF. The gene calls are TRBV6-1 and TRBJ2-7, with TRBD1 matching over 8 bases. The junction had 4 bases not matched to a gene; V was cut back by 6 bases and J by 0 bases. CDR1 is MNHNS, CDR2 SASEGT, per germline. The CDR3 is 14 amino acids.

V is TRBV2 and J is TRBJ2-3; D possibly corresponds to TRBD1 (5 bases). Germline-derived CDR1 and CDR2 are SNHLY and FYNNEI. The CDR3 length is 13 residues. The V and J ends lost 4 bases and 4 bases respectively, with 9 bases between them. The CDR3 loop is CASSVGAPDTQYF. In DNA form, the CDR3 reads TGTGCCAGCAGTGTAGGGGCGCCAGATACGCAGTATTTT.

The chain carries TRBV4-1 and TRBJ2-7; D ambiguous. Germline CDR1 reads MGHRA; CDR2 reads YSYEKL. V was cut by 0 bases and J by 4 bases, with 16 bases left in between. CDR3 length: 16 residues. The CDR3 DNA sequence: TGCGCCAGCAGCCAAGATCCGTTTGGCACCGATTACGAGCAGTACTTC. Amino acid sequence: CASSQDPFGTDYEQYF.

The chain recombines TRBV7-2 with TRBJ1-3; 9 nucleotides line up with TRBD1. Trimming took 5 bases from V and 0 from J; bases not matched to a gene: 11. From germline, CDR1 is SGHTA and CDR2 FQGNSA. This CDR3 contains 18 residues. DNA of the CDR3: TGTGCCAGCAGCGAACCCGGGACAGGGCCCTTCTCTGGAAACACCATATATTTT. Its protein is CASSEPGTGPFSGNTIYF. The full variable domain, in which reference TRBV7-2 and TRBJ1-3 provide the parts outside the CDR3, is GAGVSQSPSNKVTEKGKDVELRCDPISGHTALYWYRQSLGQGLEFLIYFQGNSAPDKSGLPSDRFSAERTGGSVSTLTIQRTQQEDSAVYLCASSEPGTGPFSGNTIYFGEGSWLTVV.

The genes are TRBV6-6 and TRBJ1-1; no clear D gene. The CDR3 runs 11 residues. In germline, CDR1 is MNHNY, CDR2 SVGAGI (reference sequence). V lost 8 bases and J 4 bases, leaving 8 bases between the germline ends. Written as DNA, the CDR3 is TGTGCCAGCTCTAGATTCACTGAAGCTTTCTTT. Translation gives CASSRFTEAFF.

This chain uses TRBV7-3 with TRBJ2-3, with 11 bases matching TRBD2. Per germline, CDR1 SGHTA and CDR2 FQGTGA. The CDR3 runs 16 residues. Losses at the gene ends were 6 bases for V and 4 bases for J; bases not matched to a gene: 9. The CDR3 nucleotides are TGTGCCAGCAGTCAGATAGCGGGAGGGGGCTCAGATACGCAGTATTTT. As protein: CASSQIAGGGSDTQYF.

This chain connects TRBV9 to TRBJ1-5; 12 bases are a match to TRBD1. The CDR3 has 16 amino acids. The trim removed 4 bases at V and 6 bases at J, leaving 8 bases unmatched. Germline V gene sequence: CDR1 SGDLS, CDR2 YYNGEE. The CDR3 region has the DNA TGTGCCAGCAGCCCCGGGACAGGGGGCGCGAGTCAGCCCCAGCATTTT. Its translation: CASSPGTGGASQPQHF.

The gene calls are TRBV12-5 and TRBJ2-1; D may be TRBD2 (5 bases). CDR1 is LGHNT, CDR2 FRNRAP, per germline. V lost 6 bases, J lost 6 bases, and 21 bases lay in between. The length of the CDR3 is 16 residues. DNA for the CDR3: TGTGCTAGTGGCGGACCCAGCGGAAACCTCGGCAATGAGCAGTTCTTC. It is translated as CASGGPSGNLGNEQFF.